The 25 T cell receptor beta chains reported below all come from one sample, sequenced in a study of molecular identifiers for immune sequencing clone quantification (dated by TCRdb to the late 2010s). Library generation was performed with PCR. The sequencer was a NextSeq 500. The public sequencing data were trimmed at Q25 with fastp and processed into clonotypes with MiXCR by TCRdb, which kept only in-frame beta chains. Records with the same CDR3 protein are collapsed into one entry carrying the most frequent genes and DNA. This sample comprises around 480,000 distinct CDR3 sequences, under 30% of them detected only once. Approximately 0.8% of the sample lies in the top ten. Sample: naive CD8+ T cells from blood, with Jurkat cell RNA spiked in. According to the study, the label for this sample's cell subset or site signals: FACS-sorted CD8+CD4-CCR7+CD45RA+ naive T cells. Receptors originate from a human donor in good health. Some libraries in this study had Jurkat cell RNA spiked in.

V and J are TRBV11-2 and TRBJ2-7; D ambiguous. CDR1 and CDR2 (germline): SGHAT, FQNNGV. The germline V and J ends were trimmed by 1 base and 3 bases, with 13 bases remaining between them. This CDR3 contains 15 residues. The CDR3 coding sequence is TGTGCCAGCAGCTTAGTGATAGGGCTGGTCTACGAGCAGTACTTC. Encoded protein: CASSLVIGLVYEQYF.

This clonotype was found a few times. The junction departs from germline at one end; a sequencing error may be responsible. CDR3 sequence (DNA): TGTGCCAGCAGCCTCCTTCGGGACAGGGGCCACTACAATGAGCGGTTCTTC. Its translation is CASSLLRDRGHYNERFF. The chain uses TRBV7-9 and TRBJ2-1; the match to TRBD1 covers 10 bases. The CDR3 extends over 17 amino acids. Germline CDR1 is SEHNR and CDR2 is FQNEAQ (reference sequence).

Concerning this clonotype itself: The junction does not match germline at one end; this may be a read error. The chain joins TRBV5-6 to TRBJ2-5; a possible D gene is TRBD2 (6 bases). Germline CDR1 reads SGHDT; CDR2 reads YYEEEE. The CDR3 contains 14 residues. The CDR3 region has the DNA TGTGCCCGCAGCTTGGTTAGCGGACAAGCGCCCCCGTCCTTC. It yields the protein CARSLVSGQAPPSF.

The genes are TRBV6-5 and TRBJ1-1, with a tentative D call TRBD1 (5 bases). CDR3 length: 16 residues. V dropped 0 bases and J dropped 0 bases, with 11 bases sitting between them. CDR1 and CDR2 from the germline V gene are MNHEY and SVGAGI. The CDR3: CASSYSPGLMNTEAFF. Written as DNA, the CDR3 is TGTGCCAGCAGTTACTCGCCGGGACTTATGAACACTGAAGCTTTCTTT.

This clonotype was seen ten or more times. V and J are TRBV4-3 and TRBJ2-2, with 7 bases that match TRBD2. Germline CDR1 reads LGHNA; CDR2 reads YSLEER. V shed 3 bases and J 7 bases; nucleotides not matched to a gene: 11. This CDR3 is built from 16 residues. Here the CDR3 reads CASSHARVAGDGELFF. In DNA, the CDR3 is TGCGCCAGCAGCCACGCCCGGGTGGCGGGAGACGGGGAGCTGTTTTTT.

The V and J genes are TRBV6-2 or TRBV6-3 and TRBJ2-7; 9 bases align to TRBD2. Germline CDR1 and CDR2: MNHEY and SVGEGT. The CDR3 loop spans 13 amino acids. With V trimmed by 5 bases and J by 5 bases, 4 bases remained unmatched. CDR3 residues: CASSVLAGNEQYF. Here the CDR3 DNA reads TGTGCCAGCAGTGTTCTAGCGGGAAACGAGCAGTACTTC.

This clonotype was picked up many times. The CDR3 DNA reads as TGCAGCGTTTCTCCGACAGGGAGGAGCACAGATACGCAGTATTTT. It is translated as CSVSPTGRSTDTQYF. The chain uses TRBV29-1 and TRBJ2-3, with D possibly being TRBD1 (7 bases). V was clipped by 5 bases and J by 0 bases, with 15 bases between them. This CDR3 has 15 residues. From germline, CDR1 is SQVTM and CDR2 ANQGSEA.

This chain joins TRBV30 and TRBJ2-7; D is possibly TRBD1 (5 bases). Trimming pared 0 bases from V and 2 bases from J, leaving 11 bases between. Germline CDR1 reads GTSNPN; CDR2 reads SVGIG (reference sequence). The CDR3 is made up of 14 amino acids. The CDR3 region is CAWSVDIPTYEQYF. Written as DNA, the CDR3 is TGTGCCTGGAGTGTGGACATCCCTACCTACGAGCAGTACTTC. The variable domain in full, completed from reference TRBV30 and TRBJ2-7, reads SQTIHQWPATLVQPVGSPLSLECTVEGTSNPNLYWYRQAAGRGLQLLFYSVGIGQISSEVPQNLSASRPQDRQFILSSKKLLLSDSGFYLCAWSVDIPTYEQYFGPGTRLTVT.

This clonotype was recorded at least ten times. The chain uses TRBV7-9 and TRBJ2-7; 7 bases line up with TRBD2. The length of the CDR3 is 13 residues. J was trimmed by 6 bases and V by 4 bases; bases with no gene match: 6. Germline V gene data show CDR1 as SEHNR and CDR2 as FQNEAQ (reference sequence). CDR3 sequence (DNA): TGTGCCAGCAGCTGGGGCGGGAGTAGCGAGCAGTACTTC. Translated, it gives CASSWGGSSEQYF.

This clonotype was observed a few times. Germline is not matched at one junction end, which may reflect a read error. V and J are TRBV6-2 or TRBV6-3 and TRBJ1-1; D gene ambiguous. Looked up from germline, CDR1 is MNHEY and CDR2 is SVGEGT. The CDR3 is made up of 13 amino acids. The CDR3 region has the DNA TGTGCCTGCAGTTACTCCTGGCAGGATGAAGCTTTCTTT. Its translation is CACSYSWQDEAFF.

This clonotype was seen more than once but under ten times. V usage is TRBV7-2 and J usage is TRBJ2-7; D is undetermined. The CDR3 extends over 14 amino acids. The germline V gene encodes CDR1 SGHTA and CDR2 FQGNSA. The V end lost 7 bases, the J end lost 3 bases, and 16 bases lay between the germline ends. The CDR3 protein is CASTFEVGLYEQYF. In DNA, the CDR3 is TGTGCCAGCACATTCGAGGTAGGCCTCTACGAGCAGTACTTC.

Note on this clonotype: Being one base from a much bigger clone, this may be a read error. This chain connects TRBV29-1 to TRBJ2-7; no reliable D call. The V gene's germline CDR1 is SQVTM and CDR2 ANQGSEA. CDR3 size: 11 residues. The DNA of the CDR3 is TGCAGCGTTGAAGACCGGAACGAGCAGCACTTC. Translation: CSVEDRNEQHF.

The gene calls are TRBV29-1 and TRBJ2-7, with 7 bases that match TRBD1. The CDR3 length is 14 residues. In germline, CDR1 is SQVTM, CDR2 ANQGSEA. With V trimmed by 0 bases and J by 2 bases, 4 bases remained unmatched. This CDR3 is CSVEETGITYEQYF. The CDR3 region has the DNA TGCAGCGTTGAAGAGACAGGGATTACCTACGAGCAGTACTTC.

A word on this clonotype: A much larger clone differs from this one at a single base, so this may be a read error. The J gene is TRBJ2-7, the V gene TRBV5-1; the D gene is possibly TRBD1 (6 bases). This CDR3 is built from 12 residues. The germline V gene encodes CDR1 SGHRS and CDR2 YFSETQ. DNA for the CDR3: TGCGCCAGCAGCCTGGACAGCCCCGAGCAGTCCTTC. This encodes CASSLDSPEQSF.

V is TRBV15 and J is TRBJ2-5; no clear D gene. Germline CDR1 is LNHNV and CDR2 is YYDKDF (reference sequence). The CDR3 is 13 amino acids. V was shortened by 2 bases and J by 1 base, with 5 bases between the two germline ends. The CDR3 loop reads CATSRFFQETQYF. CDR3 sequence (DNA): TGTGCCACCAGCAGATTTTTCCAAGAGACCCAGTACTTC.

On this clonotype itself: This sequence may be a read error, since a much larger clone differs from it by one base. CDR3 protein: CAWNPDRTGANVLTF. DNA of the CDR3: TGTGCCTGGAATCCGGACAGAACTGGGGCCAACGTCCTGACTTTC. The chain carries TRBV30 and TRBJ2-6; possible D gene TRBD1, 6 bases. Germline-derived CDR1 and CDR2 are GTSNPN and SVGIG (reference sequence). CDR3 length equals 15 residues. Deletions cut 4 bases from V and 2 bases from J, with 12 bases between.

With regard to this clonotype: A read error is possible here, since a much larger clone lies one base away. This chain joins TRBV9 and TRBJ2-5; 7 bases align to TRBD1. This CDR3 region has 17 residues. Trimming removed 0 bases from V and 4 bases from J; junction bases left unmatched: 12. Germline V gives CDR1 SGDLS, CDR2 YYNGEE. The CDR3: CASSVGQGTAARETQYF. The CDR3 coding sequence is TGTGCCAGCAGCGTAGGACAGGGAACGGCTGCCCGAGAGACCCAGTACTTC. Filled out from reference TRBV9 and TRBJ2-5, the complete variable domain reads DSGVTQTPKHLITATGQRVTLRCSPRSGDLSVYWYQQSLDQGLQFLIQYYNGEERAKGNILERFSAQQFPDLHSELNLSSLELGDSALYFCASSVGQGTAARETQYFGPGTRLLVL.

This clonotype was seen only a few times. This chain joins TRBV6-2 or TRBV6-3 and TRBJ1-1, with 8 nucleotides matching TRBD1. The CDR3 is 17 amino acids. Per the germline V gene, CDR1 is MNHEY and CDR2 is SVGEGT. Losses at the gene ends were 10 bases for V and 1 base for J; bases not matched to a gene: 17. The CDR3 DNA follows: TGTGCCACCAGATGGACAGGGCTTAATGAGGGGAACACTGAAGCTTTCTTT. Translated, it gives CATRWTGLNEGNTEAFF.

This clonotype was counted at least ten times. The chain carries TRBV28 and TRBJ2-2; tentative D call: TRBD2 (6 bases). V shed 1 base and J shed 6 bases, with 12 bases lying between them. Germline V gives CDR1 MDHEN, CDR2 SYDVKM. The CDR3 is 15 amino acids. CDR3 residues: CASSLYPGDPGELFF. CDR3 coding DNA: TGTGCCAGCAGTTTATATCCGGGGGATCCCGGGGAGCTGTTTTTT.

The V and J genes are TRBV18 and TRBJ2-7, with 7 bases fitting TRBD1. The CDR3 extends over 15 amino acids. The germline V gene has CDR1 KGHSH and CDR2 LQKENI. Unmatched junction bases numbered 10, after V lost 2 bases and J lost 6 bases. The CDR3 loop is CASSPWDSASLEQYF. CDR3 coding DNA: TGTGCCAGCTCACCATGGGACAGCGCTTCCCTCGAGCAGTACTTC.

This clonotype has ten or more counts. In nucleotides, the CDR3 is TGTGCCAGCAGCGTAGTTGGAACAGTCGCAGATACGCAGTATTTT. Translating it yields CASSVVGTVADTQYF. This sequence joins TRBV9 and TRBJ2-3; D is unresolved. Germline assignment: CDR1 SGDLS and CDR2 YYNGEE. The CDR3 sequence is 15 residues long. V dropped 0 bases and J dropped 4 bases, with 12 bases sitting between them.

CDR3 in amino acids: CASSQELLRTSGSGDTQYF. CDR3 DNA sequence: TGCGCCAGCAGCCAAGAACTGTTACGGACTAGCGGGAGTGGGGATACGCAGTATTTT. The chain couples TRBV4-3 to TRBJ2-3, with TRBD2 matching over 13 bases. This CDR3 has 19 amino acids. After removal of 0 bases from V and 6 bases from J, the junction contained 12 bases not matched to a gene. The germline V gene encodes CDR1 LGHNA and CDR2 YSLEER.

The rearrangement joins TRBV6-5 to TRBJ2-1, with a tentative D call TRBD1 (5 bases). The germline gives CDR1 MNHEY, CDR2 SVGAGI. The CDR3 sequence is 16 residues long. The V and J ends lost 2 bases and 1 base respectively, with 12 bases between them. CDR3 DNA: TGTGCCAGCAGTTACAGGCAGGGCGAGTCCTACAATGAGCAGTTCTTC. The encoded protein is CASSYRQGESYNEQFF.

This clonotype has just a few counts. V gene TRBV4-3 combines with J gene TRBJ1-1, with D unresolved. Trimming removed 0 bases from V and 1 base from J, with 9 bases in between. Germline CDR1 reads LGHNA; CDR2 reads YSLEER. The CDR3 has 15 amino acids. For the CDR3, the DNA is TGCGCCAGCAGCCAAGACGGCAGAGCGAACACTGAAGCTTTCTTT. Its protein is CASSQDGRANTEAFF.

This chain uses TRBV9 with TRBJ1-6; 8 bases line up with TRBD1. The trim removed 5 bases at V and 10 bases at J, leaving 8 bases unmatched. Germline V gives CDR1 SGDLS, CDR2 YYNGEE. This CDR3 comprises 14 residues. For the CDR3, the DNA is TGTGCCAGCAGTCCGGACAGGGTTGGATCACCCCTCCACTTT. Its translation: CASSPDRVGSPLHF. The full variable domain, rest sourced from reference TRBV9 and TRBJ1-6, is DSGVTQTPKHLITATGQRVTLRCSPRSGDLSVYWYQQSLDQGLQFLIQYYNGEERAKGNILERFSAQQFPDLHSELNLSSLELGDSALYFCASSPDRVGSPLHFGNGTRLTVT.